The next 27 T cell receptor beta chains were all read from a single sample in a study of cytomegalovirus exposure and HLA in healthy donors. Repertoires were generated with immunoSEQ multiplex PCR, while TCRdb's copy carries only in-frame clones and drops some. The sample carries about 220,000 clones, about 90% recorded once. Sequenced: PBMCs. The receptors stem from a woman between 18 and 29 years old in good health and CMV-seronegative.

This chain uses TRBV21-1 with TRBJ2-7; no check of the table's D call, TRBD1, against the DNA was made. TRBV21-1 is noted as a pseudogene. The CDR3 totals 15 residues. The CDR3: CASSTLTGSVYEQYF. In DNA form, the CDR3 reads TGTGCCAGCAGCACCCTGACAGGCTCCGTCTACGAGCAGTACTTC.

The chain has TRBV19 and TRBJ2-5, with 7 bases that match TRBD2. J gave up 2 bases and V 3 bases, and 3 bases lay outside the gene matches. The CDR3 has 14 residues. CDR1 is LNHDA and CDR2 is SQIVND in the germline V gene (reference sequence). In nucleotides, the CDR3 is TGTGCCAGTAGTATTGGGAGGGCTCAAGAGACCCAGTACTTC. Its protein is CASSIGRAQETQYF.

The gene calls are TRBV6-6 and TRBJ1-5, with a tentative D call TRBD1 (6 bases). The germline gives CDR1 MNHNY, CDR2 SVGAGI (reference sequence). This CDR3 comprises 14 residues. With 2 bases removed from V and 7 bases from J, the gap between germline ends came to 12 bases. The CDR3 DNA sequence: TGTGCCAGCAGTTACGAACAGGGTAGGCAGCCCCAGCATTTT. The encoded protein is CASSYEQGRQPQHF.

This clone was picked up one time. The CDR3 bases are TGTGCCAGTAGCCTAGGGACTAGAAGGGACGGGGAGCTGTTTTTT. Amino acid sequence: CASSLGTRRDGELFF. The chain employs TRBV19 and TRBJ2-2, with TRBD2 identical over 8 bases. There are 15 residues in the CDR3. Germline lookup yields CDR1 LNHDA and CDR2 SQIVND (reference sequence). Losses at the gene ends were 6 bases for V and 7 bases for J; bases not matched to a gene: 10.

V is TRBV27 and J is TRBJ1-1, with a weak D call TRBD1 (5 bases). The CDR3 extends over 15 amino acids. Trimming removed 5 bases at V and 4 bases at J, with 17 bases between. CDR1 is MNHEY and CDR2 is SMNVEV in the germline V gene (reference sequence). In DNA form, the CDR3 reads TGTGCCAGCAGTGACAGTCCCTCGGTGGGCACTGAAGCTTTCTTT. Amino acid sequence: CASSDSPSVGTEAFF.

The chain is built from TRBV5-4 and TRBJ1-2; TRBD1 might be the D (6 bases). Germline V gene lookup returns CDR1 SGHNT and CDR2 YYREEE (reference sequence). There are 14 residues in the CDR3. V was shortened by 0 bases and J by 2 bases, with 8 bases between the two germline ends. This CDR3 is CASSLAGTNYGYTF. In DNA form, the CDR3 reads TGTGCCAGCAGCTTGGCCGGGACAAACTATGGCTACACCTTC.

The chain joins TRBV7-9 to TRBJ2-3; TRBD1 matches 10 bases. The CDR3 is 15 amino acids. Trimming at V came to 5 bases and at J to 4 bases, leaving 6 bases not matched to a gene. Germline lookup yields CDR1 SEHNR and CDR2 FQNEAQ (reference sequence). CDR3 DNA: TGTGCCAGCAGCCACGGACAGGGGGAGGCAGATACGCAGTATTTT. Residues: CASSHGQGEADTQYF.

The CDR3: CASSLGLGPYEQYF. DNA of the CDR3: TGTGCCAGCAGCTTAGGCCTGGGGCCCTACGAGCAGTACTTC. The chain carries TRBV7-2 and TRBJ2-7; D perhaps matches TRBD1 (5 bases). This CDR3 is built from 14 residues. CDR1 and CDR2 (germline): SGHTA, FQGNSA. Trimming stripped 1 base from V and 2 bases from J, with 9 bases between.

The rearrangement links TRBV2 to TRBJ2-5, with 16 bases matching TRBD2. The CDR3 is made up of 18 amino acids. The ends lost 3 bases at V and 5 bases at J; junction bases unmatched: 9. Germline assignment: CDR1 SNHLY and CDR2 FYNNEI. CDR3 protein: CASSDLGLAGGPRETQYF. The CDR3 DNA reads as TGTGCCAGCAGTGATTTGGGACTAGCGGGAGGGCCACGGGAGACCCAGTACTTC.

CDR3 sequence: CASSSGQPYGYTF. Here the CDR3 DNA reads TGTGCCAGCAGCTCCGGACAGCCCTATGGCTACACCTTC. The chain uses TRBV6-5 and TRBJ1-2, with D possibly TRBD1 on 6 matching bases. The CDR3 loop spans 13 amino acids. Trimming removed 6 bases at V and 4 bases at J, with 12 bases between. Germline loops: CDR1 MNHEY, CDR2 SVGAGI.

A word on this clone: Other nucleotide sequences from this sample produce the same CDR3. As DNA, the CDR3 is TGCGCCAGCAGCCCTCGAGGTACTGAAGCTTTCTTT. This translates into CASSPRGTEAFF. V is TRBV5-1 and J is TRBJ1-1; D gene unclear. V lost 4 bases, J lost 5 bases, and 9 bases lay in between. From germline, CDR1 is SGHRS and CDR2 YFSETQ. The CDR3 sequence is 12 residues long.

The chain links TRBV21-1 to TRBJ2-1; TRBD1, as called in the table, went unchecked against the DNA. TRBV21-1 is assigned pseudogene status. This CDR3 is 14 amino acids long. In DNA form, the CDR3 reads TGTGCCCGACAGGGGCCGAGCTCCTACAATGAGCAGTTCTTC. Encoded protein: CARQGPSSYNEQFF.

The chain is built from TRBV20-1 and TRBJ1-1; no definite D call. This CDR3 has 11 amino acids. Trimming removed 3 bases from V and 4 bases from J, with 6 bases in between. Germline-derived CDR1 and CDR2 are DFQATT and SNEGSKA (reference sequence). The chain's CDR3 is CSARATTEAFF. The CDR3 coding sequence is TGCAGTGCTAGGGCCACCACTGAAGCTTTCTTT.

The table lists this clone with a count of one. This same CDR3 is encoded by further DNA sequences in the sample. The chain carries TRBV9 and TRBJ2-2; D gene uncertain. This CDR3 spans 13 amino acids. The V gene's germline CDR1 is SGDLS and CDR2 YYNGEE. V shed 0 bases and J shed 4 bases, with 4 bases lying between them. CDR3 sequence reads: CASSVGGTGELFF. CDR3 sequence (DNA): TGTGCCAGCAGCGTAGGAGGCACCGGGGAGCTGTTTTTT.

CDR3 sequence: CASSEAITSGSSYEQYF. For the CDR3, the DNA is TGTGCCAGCAGTGAAGCGATAACTAGCGGGAGCTCCTACGAGCAGTACTTC. The chain recombines TRBV2 with TRBJ2-7; 11 bases are a match to TRBD2. The CDR3 totals 17 residues. V was pared by 0 bases and J by 0 bases, with 4 bases of the junction left unmatched. The V gene's germline CDR1 is SNHLY and CDR2 FYNNEI. Variable domain in full (rest from reference TRBV2 and TRBJ2-7): EPEVTQTPSHQVTQMGQEVILRCVPISNHLYFYWYRQILGQKVEFLVSFYNNEISEKSEIFDDQFSVERPDGSNFTLKIRSTKLEDSAMYFCASSEAITSGSSYEQYFGPGTRLTVT.

With regard to this clone: One end of the junction fails to match germline, which may point to a read error. The chain employs TRBV7-7 and TRBJ1-1, with a tentative D call TRBD1 (6 bases). This CDR3 region has 14 residues. Germline V gene data show CDR1 as SSHAT and CDR2 as FNYEAQ (reference sequence). The CDR3 region is CASSLVQGKTEAFF. The CDR3 DNA follows: TGTGCTAGCAGCCTAGTGCAGGGGAAGACTGAAGCTTTCTTT.

This chain joins TRBV15 and TRBJ2-7; 7 bases fit TRBD1. Per the germline V gene, CDR1 is LNHNV and CDR2 is YYDKDF (reference sequence). The CDR3 has 14 amino acids. J lost 0 bases, V lost 10 bases, and 9 bases had no gene match. The CDR3 DNA reads as TGTGCCATTGCTACAGGGGAATCCTCCTACGAGCAGTACTTC. Protein: CAIATGESSYEQYF. The complete variable domain, with remaining parts taken from reference TRBV15 and TRBJ2-7, reads DAMVIQNPRYQVTQFGKPVTLSCSQTLNHNVMYWYQQKSSQAPKLLFHYYDKDFNNEADTPDNFQSRRPNTSFCFLDIRSPGLGDTAMYLCAIATGESSYEQYFGPGTRLTVT.

V and J are TRBV5-4 and TRBJ2-1, with a possible D match to TRBD1 (7 bases). The CDR3 totals 16 residues. Trimming cost V 3 bases and J 8 bases, with 21 bases left between them. Per germline, CDR1 SGHNT and CDR2 YYREEE (reference sequence). The CDR3 DNA is TGTGCCAGCAGCTCCTCCGGACGCCAGGGGGGCCATGAGCAGTTCTTC. Residues: CASSSSGRQGGHEQFF.

This clone has only one observation. This chain joins TRBV5-1 and TRBJ2-7, with a possible D match to TRBD2 (5 bases). The V end was cut by 7 bases, the J end by 4 bases, with 15 bases between. CDR1 is SGHRS, CDR2 YFSETQ, per germline. The CDR3 has 13 amino acids. The CDR3 sequence: CASGDGNKYEQYF. CDR3 DNA: TGCGCCAGCGGAGACGGGAACAAGTACGAGCAGTACTTC.

The genes are TRBV5-1 and TRBJ2-7, with D possibly matching TRBD2 (7 bases). Trimming removed 2 bases at V and 7 bases at J, with 22 bases between. CDR3 length equals 16 residues. Looked up from germline, CDR1 is SGHRS and CDR2 is YFSETQ. CDR3 in DNA: TGCGCCAGCAGCTTTTCCCCGGCGGGGGCCCCTGGGGAGCAGTACTTC. This sequence encodes CASSFSPAGAPGEQYF.

In its sample, this clone was seen once. CDR3 DNA: TGTGCCAGCAGCTTATACAGCTCCTACGAGCAGTACTTC. This codes for CASSLYSSYEQYF. The chain uses TRBV11-2 and TRBJ2-7; D not certain. Germline V lookup: CDR1 SGHAT, CDR2 FQNNGV. This CDR3 comprises 13 residues. The ends were cut back, 2 bases at V and 0 bases at J, with 5 bases in the middle.

The rearrangement joins TRBV7-6 to TRBJ1-5, with no clear D. V lost 2 bases and J 2 bases, leaving 4 bases between the germline ends. CDR1 SGHVS and CDR2 FNYEAQ come from the germline V gene. This CDR3 contains 13 residues. The CDR3 here is CASSLSRNQPQHF. CDR3 sequence (DNA): TGTGCCAGCAGCTTATCTCGCAATCAGCCCCAGCATTTT.

The chain employs TRBV28 and TRBJ2-5; TRBD2 agrees at 8 bases. CDR3 length: 16 amino acids. The V and J ends lost 8 bases and 5 bases, in that order; junction bases with no gene match: 16. Germline values: CDR1 MDHEN, CDR2 SYDVKM. Written as DNA, the CDR3 is TGTGCCAGCCAACTGCGGGCGACTAGCGTATTGGAGACCCAGTACTTC. It encodes CASQLRATSVLETQYF.

The rearrangement joins TRBV30 to TRBJ2-6; D remains ambiguous. Germline V CDR1 and CDR2: GTSNPN, SVGIG (reference sequence). The V end lost 2 bases, the J end lost 2 bases, and 16 bases lay between the germline ends. This CDR3 spans 17 amino acids. The CDR3 spells CAWSPFSQGAGANVLTF. The CDR3 DNA reads TGTGCCTGGAGTCCATTTAGTCAAGGAGCTGGGGCCAACGTCCTGACTTTC.

This chain connects TRBV4-3 to TRBJ2-1, with D unresolved. V was trimmed by 0 bases and J by 8 bases, leaving 11 bases between them. The CDR3 has 14 amino acids. Germline CDR1 LGHNA, CDR2 YSLEER. The CDR3 spells CASSQDLYVDEQFF. The CDR3 DNA is TGCGCCAGCAGCCAAGATCTTTATGTCGATGAGCAGTTCTTC.

The CDR3 protein is CASSSDEGDEQFF. In nucleotides, the CDR3 is TGCGCCAGCAGTTCGGACGAGGGGGATGAGCAGTTCTTC. The chain combines TRBV5-1 with TRBJ2-1; weak D call: TRBD1 (6 bases). This CDR3 comprises 13 residues. In germline, CDR1 is SGHRS, CDR2 YFSETQ. V was cut by 5 bases and J by 8 bases, with 14 bases left in between.

This chain joins TRBV19 and TRBJ1-1; 8 bases fit TRBD1. CDR3 size: 15 residues. In germline, CDR1 is LNHDA, CDR2 SQIVND (reference sequence). After removal of 3 bases from V and 2 bases from J, the junction contained 5 bases not matched to a gene. In nucleotides, the CDR3 is TGTGCCAGTAGTATGGACAGGGTGGGCAACACTGAAGCTTTCTTT. This gives the protein CASSMDRVGNTEAFF.